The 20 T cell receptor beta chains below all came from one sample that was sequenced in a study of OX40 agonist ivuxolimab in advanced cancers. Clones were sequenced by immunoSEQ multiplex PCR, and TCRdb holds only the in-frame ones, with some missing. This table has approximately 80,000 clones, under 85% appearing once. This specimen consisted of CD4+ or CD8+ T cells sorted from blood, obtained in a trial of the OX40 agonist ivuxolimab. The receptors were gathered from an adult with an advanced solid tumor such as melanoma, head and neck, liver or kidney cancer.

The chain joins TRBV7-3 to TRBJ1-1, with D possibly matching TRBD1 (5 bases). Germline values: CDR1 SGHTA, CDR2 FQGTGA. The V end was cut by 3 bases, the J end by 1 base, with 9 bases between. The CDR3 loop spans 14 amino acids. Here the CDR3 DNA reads TGTGCCAGCAGCTTCGGGGCCGGGAACACTGAAGCTTTCTTT. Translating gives CASSFGAGNTEAFF. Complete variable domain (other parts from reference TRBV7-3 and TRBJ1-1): GAGVSQTPSNKVTEKGKYVELRCDPISGHTALYWYRQSLGQGPEFLIYFQGTGAADDSGLPNDRFFAVRPEGSVSTLKIQRTERGDSAVYLCASSFGAGNTEAFFGQGTRLTVV.

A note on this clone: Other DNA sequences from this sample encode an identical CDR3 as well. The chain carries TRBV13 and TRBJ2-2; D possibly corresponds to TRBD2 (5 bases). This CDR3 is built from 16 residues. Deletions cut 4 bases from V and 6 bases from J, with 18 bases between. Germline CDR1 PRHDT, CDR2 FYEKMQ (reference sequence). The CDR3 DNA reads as TGTGCCAGCAGCTCCACGTGGGGTCGGGGAGCCGGGGAGCTGTTTTTT. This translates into CASSSTWGRGAGELFF.

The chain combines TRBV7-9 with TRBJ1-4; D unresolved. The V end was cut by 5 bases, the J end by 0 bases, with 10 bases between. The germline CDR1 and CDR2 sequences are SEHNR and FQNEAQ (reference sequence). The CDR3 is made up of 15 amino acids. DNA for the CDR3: TGTGCCAGCAGCCAAGAGGAGGCAACTAATGAAAAACTGTTTTTT. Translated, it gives CASSQEEATNEKLFF.

CDR3 coding DNA: TGTGCCAGTGATGGAACTAGCGGGAGCCCCCGGGAGACCCAGTACTTC. Encoded protein: CASDGTSGSPRETQYF. The gene calls are TRBV7-9 and TRBJ2-5, with 11 bases aligning to TRBD2. The CDR3 sequence is 16 residues long. CDR1 is SEHNR, CDR2 FQNEAQ, per germline (reference sequence). The trim removed 9 bases at V and 5 bases at J, leaving 14 bases unmatched.

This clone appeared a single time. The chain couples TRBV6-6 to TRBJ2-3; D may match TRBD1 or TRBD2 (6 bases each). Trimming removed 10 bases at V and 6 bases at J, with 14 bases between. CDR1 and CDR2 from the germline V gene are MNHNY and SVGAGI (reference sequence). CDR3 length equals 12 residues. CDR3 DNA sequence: TGTGCCACCTTCCTAGGGGGGGATACGCAGTATTTT. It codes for CATFLGGDTQYF.

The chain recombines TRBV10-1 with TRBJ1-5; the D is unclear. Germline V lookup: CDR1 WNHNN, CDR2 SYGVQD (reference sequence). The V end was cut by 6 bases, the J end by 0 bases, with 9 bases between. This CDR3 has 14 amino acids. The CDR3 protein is CASSESGSNQPQHF. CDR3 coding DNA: TGCGCCAGCAGCGAGAGTGGTAGCAATCAGCCCCAGCATTTT.

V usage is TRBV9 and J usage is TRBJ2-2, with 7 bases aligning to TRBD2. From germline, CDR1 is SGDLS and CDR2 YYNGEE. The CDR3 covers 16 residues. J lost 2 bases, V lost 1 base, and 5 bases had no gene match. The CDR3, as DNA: TGTGCCAGCAGCGTAAGGGGAGGGGAAAACACCGGGGAGCTGTTTTTT. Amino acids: CASSVRGGENTGELFF.

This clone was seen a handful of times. The CDR3 is CAWSPPDRGEGYTF. The CDR3 bases are TGTGCCTGGAGTCCTCCGGACAGGGGTGAAGGCTACACCTTC. The chain has TRBV30 and TRBJ1-2, with 9 bases fitting TRBD1. Germline CDR1 is GTSNPN and CDR2 is SVGIG (reference sequence). V lost 2 bases and J lost 8; bases outside the gene matches: 9. This CDR3 spans 14 amino acids.

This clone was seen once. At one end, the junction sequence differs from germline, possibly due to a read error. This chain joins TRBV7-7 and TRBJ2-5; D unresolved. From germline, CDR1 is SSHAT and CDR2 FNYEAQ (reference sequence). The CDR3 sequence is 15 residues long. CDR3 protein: CASSLGQRIQETQYF. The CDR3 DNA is TGTGCTAGCAGCTTGGGCCAGCGCATCCAAGAGACCCAGTACTTC.

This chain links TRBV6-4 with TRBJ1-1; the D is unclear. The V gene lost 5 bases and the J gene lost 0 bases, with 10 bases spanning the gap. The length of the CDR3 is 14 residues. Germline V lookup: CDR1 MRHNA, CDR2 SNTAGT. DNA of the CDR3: TGTGCCAGCAGTAAAGACGGTTTGAACACTGAAGCTTTCTTT. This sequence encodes CASSKDGLNTEAFF.

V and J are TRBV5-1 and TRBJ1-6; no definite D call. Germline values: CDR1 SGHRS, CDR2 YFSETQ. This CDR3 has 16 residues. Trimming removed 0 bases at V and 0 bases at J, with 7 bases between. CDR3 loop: CASSLDVSSYNSPLHF. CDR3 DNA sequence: TGCGCCAGCAGCTTGGACGTCAGCTCCTATAATTCACCCCTCCACTTT.

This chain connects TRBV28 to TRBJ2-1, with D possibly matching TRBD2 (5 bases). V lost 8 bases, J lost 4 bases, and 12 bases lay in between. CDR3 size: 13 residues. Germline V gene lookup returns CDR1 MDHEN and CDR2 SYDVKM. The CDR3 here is CASDEGLYNEQFF. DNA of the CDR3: TGTGCCAGCGACGAGGGCTTGTACAATGAGCAGTTCTTC.

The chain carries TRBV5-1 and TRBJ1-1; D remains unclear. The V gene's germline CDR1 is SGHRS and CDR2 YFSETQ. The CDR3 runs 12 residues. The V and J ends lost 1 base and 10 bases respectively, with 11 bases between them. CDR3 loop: CASSLSGNTAFF. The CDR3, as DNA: TGCGCCAGCAGCTTGAGCGGCAATACAGCTTTCTTT.

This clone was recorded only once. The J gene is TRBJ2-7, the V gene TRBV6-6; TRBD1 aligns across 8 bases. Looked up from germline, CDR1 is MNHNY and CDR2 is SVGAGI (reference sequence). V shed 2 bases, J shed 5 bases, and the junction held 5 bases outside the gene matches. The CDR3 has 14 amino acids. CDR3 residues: CASSYPGQAHEQYF. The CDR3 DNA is TGTGCCAGCAGTTACCCGGGACAGGCCCACGAGCAGTACTTC.

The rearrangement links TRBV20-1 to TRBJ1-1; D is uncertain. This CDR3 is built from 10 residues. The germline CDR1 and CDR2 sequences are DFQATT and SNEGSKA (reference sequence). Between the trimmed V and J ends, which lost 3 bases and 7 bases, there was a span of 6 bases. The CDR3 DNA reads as TGCAGTGCTAGTATGGTTGAAGCTTTCTTT. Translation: CSASMVEAFF.

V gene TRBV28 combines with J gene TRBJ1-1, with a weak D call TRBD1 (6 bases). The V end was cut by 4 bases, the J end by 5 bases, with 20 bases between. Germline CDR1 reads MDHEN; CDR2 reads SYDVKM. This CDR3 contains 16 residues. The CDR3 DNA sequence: TGTGCCAGCAGTTCCGCCAGCGCAGGGGATTGGACTGAAGCTTTCTTT. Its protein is CASSSASAGDWTEAFF.

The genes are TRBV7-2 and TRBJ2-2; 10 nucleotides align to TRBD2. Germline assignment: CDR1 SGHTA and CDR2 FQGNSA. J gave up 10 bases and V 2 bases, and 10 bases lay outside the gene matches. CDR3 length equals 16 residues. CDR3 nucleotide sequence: TGTGCCAGCAGCTTATTAGCGGGAGGTGGGGGTGTGGAGCTGTTTTTT. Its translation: CASSLLAGGGGVELFF.

The CDR3 region has the DNA TGTGCCAGCAGAATGCCGGGACAGGGGGCTTGGGAGCAGTTCTTC. As protein: CASRMPGQGAWEQFF. The chain employs TRBV28 and TRBJ2-1; the match to TRBD1 covers 12 bases. Germline values: CDR1 MDHEN, CDR2 SYDVKM. The CDR3 is 15 residues long. Trimming cost V 6 bases and J 10 bases; bases outside gene matches: 10.

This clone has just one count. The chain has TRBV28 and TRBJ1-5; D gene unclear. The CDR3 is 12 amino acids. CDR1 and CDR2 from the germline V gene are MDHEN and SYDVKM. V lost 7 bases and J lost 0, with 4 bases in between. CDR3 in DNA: TGTGCCAGCATGGTTAGCAATCAGCCCCAGCATTTT. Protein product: CASMVSNQPQHF.

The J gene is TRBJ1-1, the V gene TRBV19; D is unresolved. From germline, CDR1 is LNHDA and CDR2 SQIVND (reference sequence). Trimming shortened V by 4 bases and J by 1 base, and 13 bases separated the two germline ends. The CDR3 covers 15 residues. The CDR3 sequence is CASSTSLAENTEAFF. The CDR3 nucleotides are TGTGCCAGTAGTACGAGCCTGGCGGAGAACACTGAAGCTTTCTTT. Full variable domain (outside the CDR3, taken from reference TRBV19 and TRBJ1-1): DGGITQSPKYLFRKEGQNVTLSCEQNLNHDAMYWYRQDPGQGLRLIYYSQIVNDFQKGDIAEGYSVSREKKESFPLTVTSAQKNPTAFYLCASSTSLAENTEAFFGQGTRLTVV.